This T cell receptor beta chain was sequenced in a study of post-analysis software for immune sequencing data. The sample holds a few counts of this clonotype. Its specificity is unknown. Libraries were made from TCR beta cDNA, and they carried unique molecular identifiers. Out of 1 to 10 million T cells, about 510,000 cDNA molecules were generated. One entry per CDR3 protein, called by TCRdb with MiXCR from the PCR reads. The sample lists about 540,000 distinct CDR3 sequences, less than 40% occurring once. Study-level points and caveats: Diversity measured as normalized Chao1 was significantly lower in multiple sclerosis patients than in controls. F measure showed strong co-clustering of same-batch samples. A few TRBV segments (TRBV5-6, TRBV5-1 and TRBV20-1 among them) occurred more frequently in patients than in controls.

Trimming took off 6 bases at V and 2 bases at J, with 17 bases between the two ends. The V gene's germline CDR1 is SGHRS and CDR2 YFSETQ. There are 15 residues in the CDR3. The material sequenced was blood. This TCR derives from a girl younger than 18 with multiple sclerosis. The chain recombines TRBV5-1 with TRBJ2-5; D gene ambiguous. Written as DNA, the CDR3 is TGCGCCAGCACGGTCAATGCCGGGCCGCAAGAGACCCAGTACTTC. It specifies CASTVNAGPQETQYF.